The TCR beta chain described here comes from a study of blood T cell repertoires in COVID-19. Across the whole study: Samples taken during acute and convalescent COVID-19 were collected in the United States, Italy and Spain. Nucleic acid was either cDNA or gDNA, and it came from T cells, B-cell-depleted T cells, or PBMCs.

Germline CDR1 reads SGHRS; CDR2 reads YFSETQ. The CDR3 covers 15 residues. Trimming cost V 0 bases and J 4 bases, with 13 bases left between them. Authors' methods: Using reference gene primer amplification, nucleated cell counts were estimated. Data came from immunoSEQ multiplex PCR; TCRdb stores just in-frame clones and leaves some out. The DNA gave D and trimming, while V, J and clone size come from that table. Of roughly 80,000 clones listed, more than 65% are singletons. This chain joins TRBV5-1 and TRBJ1-2, with D hard to call. Sequences were obtained from peripheral blood. The clonotype was recovered from a man aged 50 or older with acute or convalescent COVID-19. The DNA for the CDR3 is TGCGCCAGCAGCTTGGTATTCGAGGGCCCCTATGGCTACACCTTC. Residues: CASSLVFEGPYGYTF.